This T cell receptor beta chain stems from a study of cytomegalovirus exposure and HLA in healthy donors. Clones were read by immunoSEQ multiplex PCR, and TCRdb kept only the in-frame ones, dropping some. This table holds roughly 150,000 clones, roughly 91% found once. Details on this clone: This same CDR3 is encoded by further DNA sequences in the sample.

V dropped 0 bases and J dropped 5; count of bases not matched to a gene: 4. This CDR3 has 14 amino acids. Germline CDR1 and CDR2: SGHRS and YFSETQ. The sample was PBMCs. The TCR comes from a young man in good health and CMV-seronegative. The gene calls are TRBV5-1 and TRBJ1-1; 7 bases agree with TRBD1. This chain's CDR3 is CASSLEGARTEAFF. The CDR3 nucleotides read TGCGCCAGCAGCTTGGAGGGGGCGAGGACTGAAGCTTTCTTT.